A single sample gave rise to the 15 T cell receptor beta chains below, sequenced in a study of blood T cell repertoires in COVID-19. Clones were sequenced by immunoSEQ multiplex PCR, and TCRdb holds only the in-frame ones, with some missing. This table holds 200,000 to 250,000 clones, around 85% found once. The specimen was peripheral blood. The receptors come from a woman aged 70-85 years with COVID-19, enrolled during active disease.

The chain uses TRBV19 and TRBJ1-2, with 8 bases lining up with TRBD1. V was clipped by 6 bases and J by 5 bases; unmatched bases: 5. The CDR3 totals 13 residues. Germline V CDR1 and CDR2: LNHDA, SQIVND (reference sequence). The DNA for the CDR3 is TGTGCCAGTAGCACGGGACAGGTATATGGCTACACCTTC. Protein sequence: CASSTGQVYGYTF.

This chain uses TRBV5-5 with TRBJ2-1, with D perhaps TRBD2 (7 bases). The V end lost 1 base, the J end lost 3 bases, and 11 bases lay between the germline ends. Germline V gives CDR1 SGHKS, CDR2 YYEKEE (reference sequence). The CDR3 is made up of 15 amino acids. In DNA form, the CDR3 reads TGTGCCAGCAGCTTGTCCGGGGGGCTCTACAATGAGCAGTTCTTC. Residues: CASSLSGGLYNEQFF.

This chain uses TRBV25-1 with TRBJ1-3; D remains ambiguous. The CDR3 is 11 amino acids. Trimming pared 4 bases from V and 9 bases from J, leaving 7 bases between. The V gene's germline CDR1 is MGHDK and CDR2 SYGVNS. In DNA, the CDR3 is TGTGCCAGCAGTGGCGGGGTCACCATATATTTT. Protein: CASSGGVTIYF. The full variable domain, its missing parts supplied by reference TRBV25-1 and TRBJ1-3, is EADIYQTPRYLVIGTGKKITLECSQTMGHDKMYWYQQDPGMELHLIHYSYGVNSTEKGDLSSESTVSRIRTEHFPLTLESARPSHTSQYLCASSGGVTIYFGEGSWLTVV.

V is TRBV7-2 and J is TRBJ1-3; 10 bases align to TRBD1. V lost 8 bases to trimming and J lost 4 bases; unmatched junction nucleotides: 11. CDR3 size: 16 residues. Germline values: CDR1 SGHTA, CDR2 FQGNSA. Written as DNA, the CDR3 is TGTGCCAGCGGCCCCCTGGGACAGGGGAGAGGAAACACCATATATTTT. Translation: CASGPLGQGRGNTIYF.

In nucleotides, the CDR3 is TGTGCCAGCAGCCAGTCAGAGGGAAATTCACCCCTCCACTTT. Translated: CASSQSEGNSPLHF. The rearrangement joins TRBV3-1 (or the pseudogene TRBV3-2) to TRBJ1-6; D is ambiguous. There are 14 residues in the CDR3. Trimming took 3 bases from V and 7 from J, leaving 10 bases between them. CDR1 is LGHDT, CDR2 YNNKEL, per germline (reference sequence).

This clone was seen once. This chain connects TRBV27 to TRBJ2-1; TRBD2 is a possible D gene (6 bases). Looked up from germline, CDR1 is MNHEY and CDR2 is SMNVEV (reference sequence). The V gene lost 5 bases and the J gene lost 8 bases, with 16 bases spanning the gap. The CDR3 is made up of 14 amino acids. As DNA, the CDR3 is TGTGCCAGCAGTGTAGCCGGGGGTAGAGATGAGCAGTTCTTC. It encodes CASSVAGGRDEQFF.

This clone was observed a single time. The chain links TRBV12-5 to TRBJ1-1; tentatively, D is TRBD1 (6 bases). The V gene's germline CDR1 is LGHNT and CDR2 FRNRAP. This CDR3 is 14 amino acids long. The V gene lost 1 base and the J gene lost 4 bases, with 10 bases spanning the gap. The CDR3 nucleotides are TGTGCTAGTGGTTTGGAAACAGGGTTCACTGAAGCTTTCTTT. Translating it yields CASGLETGFTEAFF.

This chain uses TRBV5-4 with TRBJ2-7; the D is unclear. This CDR3 is built from 14 residues. Trimming took 0 bases from V and 2 from J, leaving 9 bases between them. Per the germline V gene, CDR1 is SGHNT and CDR2 is YYREEE (reference sequence). The CDR3 loop reads CASSLGSYPYEQYF. The CDR3 nucleotides are TGTGCCAGCAGCTTGGGCTCCTACCCCTACGAGCAGTACTTC.

A word on this clone: This sample also contains other DNA sequences that code for the same CDR3. This sequence joins TRBV19 and TRBJ1-2; 8 bases map to TRBD1. The CDR3 runs 12 residues. V shed 5 bases and J 4 bases; nucleotides not matched to a gene: 0. Germline V lookup: CDR1 LNHDA, CDR2 SQIVND (reference sequence). CDR3 region: CASSGQGYGYTF. The CDR3 bases are TGTGCCAGTAGTGGACAGGGCTATGGCTACACCTTC.

This clone was seen once. The rearrangement links TRBV5-1 to TRBJ2-2; 8 bases agree with TRBD1. The CDR3 length is 14 residues. J gave up 4 bases and V 6 bases, and 5 bases lay outside the gene matches. Germline V lookup: CDR1 SGHRS, CDR2 YFSETQ. The CDR3 nucleotides read TGCGCCAGCAAACAGGACAGGGTCACCGGGGAGCTGTTTTTT. It is translated as CASKQDRVTGELFF.

The chain links TRBV6-2 or TRBV6-3 to TRBJ2-3, with 10 bases that match TRBD2. V trimming: 6 bases; J trimming: 2 bases; junction bases outside the gene matches: 5. Germline assignment: CDR1 MNHEY and CDR2 SVGEGT. The CDR3 contains 15 residues. The CDR3 is CASSPLAGNTDTQYF. The CDR3 nucleotides are TGTGCCAGCAGCCCACTAGCGGGGAACACAGATACGCAGTATTTT.

As regards this clone: The same CDR3 also results from other DNA sequences found in this sample. This chain connects TRBV14 to TRBJ1-2; TRBD1 might be the D (6 bases). This CDR3 spans 13 amino acids. The V end was cut by 1 base, the J end by 8 bases, with 11 bases between. The germline CDR1 and CDR2 sequences are SGHDN and FVKESK. The chain's CDR3 is CASSQAGVGGYTF. The CDR3 DNA is TGTGCCAGCAGCCAAGCAGGGGTGGGCGGCTACACCTTC.

This chain joins TRBV29-1 and TRBJ1-2; 7 bases match TRBD1. CDR1 SQVTM and CDR2 ANQGSEA come from the germline V gene. The CDR3 has 13 residues. The junction had 10 bases not matched to a gene; V was cut back by 8 bases and J by 4 bases. CDR3 region: CSTDRVVGYGYTF. CDR3 coding DNA: TGCAGCACCGACAGGGTAGTAGGCTATGGCTACACCTTC.

The chain uses TRBV6-5 and TRBJ2-5; 7 bases are shared with TRBD2. Germline V gene sequence: CDR1 MNHEY, CDR2 SVGAGI. The CDR3 spans 16 residues. J was trimmed by 7 bases and V by 0 bases; bases with no gene match: 11. In DNA form, the CDR3 reads TGTGCCAGCAGTTACTCGAGGACGGGACTAAGGGGGACCCAGTACTTC. Translating it yields CASSYSRTGLRGTQYF.

The J gene is TRBJ1-5, the V gene TRBV19; D perhaps matches TRBD1 (6 bases). Trimming pared 8 bases from V and 6 bases from J, leaving 14 bases between. This CDR3 region has 13 residues. Looked up from germline, CDR1 is LNHDA and CDR2 is SQIVND (reference sequence). This CDR3 reads CASSQGWGQPQHF. Written as DNA, the CDR3 is TGTGCCAGTTCACAGGGATGGGGTCAGCCCCAGCATTTT.